One and the same sample provided the 30 T cell receptor beta chains below, sequenced in a study of T cells in Graves' hyperthyroidism and ophthalmopathy. RNA transcripts gave rise to amplified TCR beta CDR3 regions. TCR CDR3 regions were first amplified by RT-PCR with HTBI primers. TCRdb reanalysed the multiplex PCR reads using MiXCR and keeps one entry per CDR3 protein. The sample gives fewer than 900,000 distinct CDR3 sequences, approximately 19% of which show up once; around 17% is in the top ten. The specimen sequenced was blood. The receptors were gathered from a woman in her forties or fifties with Graves' hyperthyroidism that later progressed to Graves' ophthalmopathy.

Many counts were recorded for this clonotype. This chain connects TRBV11-2 to TRBJ2-3; 12 nucleotides agree with TRBD1. The V gene's germline CDR1 is SGHAT and CDR2 FQNNGV. V gave up 5 bases and J gave up 2 bases; unmatched junction bases: 11. CDR3 length equals 18 residues. DNA for the CDR3: TGTGCCAGCAGCAGGGGGACAGGGGGCGGCTACCTCACAGATACGCAGTATTTT. Its protein product is CASSRGTGGGYLTDTQYF.

This clonotype was observed many times. The chain links TRBV7-9 to TRBJ2-1, with D unresolved. V gave up 11 bases and J gave up 6 bases, with 20 bases separating them. The CDR3 has 14 amino acids. CDR1 is SEHNR and CDR2 is FQNEAQ in the germline V gene (reference sequence). CDR3 sequence: CAGNPTQNGNEQFF. CDR3 DNA: TGTGCCGGGAACCCGACCCAAAACGGCAATGAGCAGTTCTTC.

This clonotype was found a few times. CDR3 protein: CSVVPQGYEQYF. The CDR3, as DNA: TGCAGCGTTGTCCCGCAGGGCTACGAGCAGTACTTC. The chain joins TRBV29-1 to TRBJ2-7; TRBD1 might be the D (5 bases). The CDR3 has 12 residues. CDR1 SQVTM and CDR2 ANQGSEA come from the germline V gene. V was pared by 4 bases and J by 3 bases, with 10 bases between.

This chain uses TRBV18 with TRBJ1-4, with TRBD1 matching 7 bases. After removal of 6 bases from V and 4 bases from J, the junction contained 5 bases not matched to a gene. The CDR3 spans 14 residues. From germline, CDR1 is KGHSH and CDR2 LQKENI. The CDR3, as DNA: TGTGCCAGCTCGGGGGACAGAGTTAATGAAAAACTGTTTTTT. Its translation: CASSGDRVNEKLFF. Full variable domain (remainder filled in from reference TRBV18 and TRBJ1-4): NAGVMQNPRHLVRRRGQEARLRCSPMKGHSHVYWYRQLPEEGLKFMVYLQKENIIDESGMPKERFSAEFPKEGPSILRIQQVVRGDSAAYFCASSGDRVNEKLFFGSGTQLSVL.

This clonotype occurred a few times. V is TRBV6-1 and J is TRBJ2-5, with unresolved D. The V end lost 0 bases, the J end lost 2 bases, and 13 bases lay between the germline ends. This CDR3 region has 16 residues. Germline V gene sequence: CDR1 MNHNS, CDR2 SASEGT. DNA of the CDR3: TGTGCCAGCAGTGAAGCGGCTCCCCTCGTACAAGAGACCCAGTACTTC. This encodes CASSEAAPLVQETQYF.

This clonotype was observed a handful of times. This rearrangement joins TRBV6-5 to TRBJ2-5; D not resolved. CDR3 length: 16 amino acids. Germline lookup yields CDR1 MNHEY and CDR2 SVGAGI. V was clipped by 2 bases and J by 0 bases, with 13 bases between them. The CDR3 DNA reads as TGTGCCAGCAGTTACAAGGGCCTACTACACCAAGAGACCCAGTACTTC. This encodes CASSYKGLLHQETQYF.

Of note for this clonotype: Given a much more abundant clone one base away, this may be a read error. V and J are TRBV5-1 and TRBJ2-1, with 7 bases matching TRBD1. There are 16 residues in the CDR3. Looked up from germline, CDR1 is SGHRS and CDR2 is YFSETQ. Written as DNA, the CDR3 is TGCGCCAGCAGCTTGGGACAGGGAGAATCCTACAATGAGCGGTTCTTC. It specifies CASSLGQGESYNERFF.

This clonotype was found many times. V and J are TRBV2 and TRBJ2-1; 13 positions match TRBD2. Germline V gives CDR1 SNHLY, CDR2 FYNNEI. Germline trimming cut 8 bases from V and 9 bases from J; bases unmatched to any gene: 13. The CDR3 consists of 16 residues. CDR3 protein: CASSPPTSGGALEQFF. CDR3 DNA: TGTGCCAGCTCCCCACCCACTAGCGGGGGGGCGCTTGAGCAGTTCTTC.

This clonotype was counted ten times or more. The rearrangement joins TRBV7-9 to TRBJ2-7, with TRBD2 matching over 8 bases. With 3 bases clipped from V and 3 bases from J, the junction kept 4 bases outside the gene matches. CDR1 is SEHNR, CDR2 FQNEAQ, per germline (reference sequence). The CDR3 consists of 14 residues. CDR3 sequence: CASSFGGVGYEQYF. The CDR3 region has the DNA TGTGCCAGCAGCTTCGGGGGGGTGGGCTACGAGCAGTACTTC.

This clonotype has more than one count but fewer than ten. This chain uses TRBV5-6 with TRBJ1-2, with D hard to call. The CDR3 consists of 14 residues. V lost 0 bases and J lost 4, with 10 bases in between. Germline V gene sequence: CDR1 SGHDT, CDR2 YYEEEE. The CDR3 DNA reads TGTGCCAGCAGCTTGGTTTTCGAAATCTATGGCTACACCTTC. This encodes CASSLVFEIYGYTF.

This clonotype was recorded many times. This chain uses TRBV3-1 with TRBJ1-1, with TRBD1 as a possible D gene (5 bases). Trimming took off 0 bases at V and 5 bases at J, with 16 bases between the two ends. The CDR3 is 16 residues long. Germline values: CDR1 LGHDT, CDR2 YNNKEL (reference sequence). The CDR3 nucleotides are TGTGCCAGCAGCCAAGATCGGGGCTGGGGGAGGACTGAAGCTTTCTTT. Translated, it gives CASSQDRGWGRTEAFF. The full variable domain, in which reference TRBV3-1 and TRBJ1-1 provide the parts outside the CDR3, is DTAVSQTPKYLVTQMGNDKSIKCEQNLGHDTMYWYKQDSKKFLKIMFSYNNKELIINETVPNRFSPKSPDKAHLNLHINSLELGDSAVYFCASSQDRGWGRTEAFFGQGTRLTVV.

In its sample, this clonotype was seen many times. The chain links TRBV3-1 to TRBJ2-3; TRBD1 matches 7 bases. The CDR3 runs to 15 residues. Looked up from germline, CDR1 is LGHDT and CDR2 is YNNKEL (reference sequence). V was pared by 2 bases and J by 3 bases, with 5 bases of the junction left unmatched. DNA for the CDR3: TGTGCCAGCAGCCAACTGACAGGGACAACAGATACGCAGTATTTT. Translation gives CASSQLTGTTDTQYF.

The chain employs TRBV7-2 and TRBJ1-1; possibly TRBD1 for D (5 bases). Germline CDR1 and CDR2: SGHTA and FQGNSA. The CDR3 loop spans 14 amino acids. The V and J ends lost 0 bases and 4 bases respectively, with 9 bases between them. Here the CDR3 DNA reads TGTGCCAGCAGCTTAGCGGGGGGGGTCACTGAAGCTTTCTTT. Translated: CASSLAGGVTEAFF.

This clonotype appeared many times. The rearrangement joins TRBV5-1 to TRBJ2-1; 11 positions agree with TRBD1. V shed 2 bases and J 8 bases; nucleotides not matched to a gene: 6. CDR1 SGHRS and CDR2 YFSETQ come from the germline V gene. The CDR3 consists of 15 residues. CDR3 in amino acids: CASSLGQGASDEQFF. In nucleotides, the CDR3 is TGCGCCAGCAGCTTAGGACAGGGGGCTTCGGATGAGCAGTTCTTC.

This clonotype has just a few counts. The rearrangement links TRBV24-1 to TRBJ2-3, with TRBD2 as a possible D gene (6 bases). Trimming stripped 5 bases from V and 5 bases from J, with 13 bases between. CDR1 is KGHDR, CDR2 SFDVKD, per germline. This CDR3 has 14 residues. The chain's CDR3 is CATSGGVSVDTQYF. DNA for the CDR3: TGTGCCACCAGTGGCGGGGTATCCGTAGATACGCAGTATTTT.

This sequence joins TRBV6-9 and TRBJ2-5; a possible D gene is TRBD1 (5 bases). V lost 3 bases, J lost 8 bases, and 13 bases lay in between. CDR3 length: 13 residues. Germline CDR1 and CDR2: MNHGY and SVAAGI. CDR3 nucleotides: TGTGCCAGCAGTTACTGGGTTGGGGCCACCCAGTACTTC. Translating gives CASSYWVGATQYF.

On this clonotype: This may come from a read error, since a much larger clone is one base off. The chain is built from TRBV3-1 and TRBJ2-1; TRBD1 or TRBD2 may be the D gene (5 bases each). Matching the DNA end better, TRBJ2-7 makes the J call doubtful. The CDR3 sequence is 16 residues long. CDR1 and CDR2 from the germline V gene are LGHDT and YNNKEL (reference sequence). The CDR3 sequence is CASSQDRAGTYNEQYF. CDR3 sequence (DNA): TGTGCCAGCAGCCAAGATCGGGCAGGGACCTACAATGAGCAGTACTTC.

There are many counts of this clonotype. CDR3 sequence reads: CASSIGPGGNTQYF. The CDR3 DNA sequence: TGCGCCAGCAGCATAGGACCGGGAGGTAATACGCAGTATTTT. J is TRBJ2-3 and V is TRBV5-1, with 7 positions matching TRBD2. Unmatched junction bases numbered 9, after V lost 4 bases and J lost 7 bases. CDR1 is SGHRS and CDR2 is YFSETQ in the germline V gene. The CDR3 sequence is 14 residues long.

The chain recombines TRBV29-1 with TRBJ2-7; 7 bases line up with TRBD1. The germline gives CDR1 SQVTM, CDR2 ANQGSEA. This CDR3 spans 15 amino acids. V dropped 0 bases and J dropped 1; count of bases not matched to a gene: 6. CDR3 protein: CSVEDQGESSYEQYF. CDR3 nucleotides: TGCAGCGTTGAAGATCAGGGGGAGTCTTCCTACGAGCAGTACTTC.

The gene calls are TRBV30 and TRBJ2-2, with D unclear. This CDR3 is built from 13 residues. Trimming pared 0 bases from V and 4 bases from J, leaving 6 bases between. Germline loops: CDR1 GTSNPN, CDR2 SVGIG (reference sequence). CDR3 DNA: TGTGCCTGGAGTGTAGACTTCACCGGGGAGCTGTTTTTT. It is translated as CAWSVDFTGELFF.

This clonotype has more than one count but fewer than ten. The J gene is TRBJ1-2, the V gene TRBV6-1; 8 bases are a match to TRBD1. The CDR3 covers 12 residues. Germline V gene lookup returns CDR1 MNHNS and CDR2 SASEGT. Germline trimming cut 7 bases from V and 6 bases from J; bases unmatched to any gene: 4. CDR3 sequence reads: CASTQTGDGYTF. In nucleotides, the CDR3 is TGTGCCAGCACCCAGACAGGGGATGGCTACACCTTC.

The table lists this clonotype with many counts. The CDR3 region has the DNA TGTGCCAGCGACGGTTTAGGCACAGATACGCAGTATTTT. This codes for CASDGLGTDTQYF. The V and J genes are TRBV2 and TRBJ2-3; D is unclear. The CDR3 has 13 amino acids. V lost 8 bases, J lost 1 base, and 10 bases lay in between. Looked up from germline, CDR1 is SNHLY and CDR2 is FYNNEI.

This clonotype appeared a few times. The genes are TRBV20-1 and TRBJ2-7; TRBD2 matches 8 bases. CDR3 size: 13 residues. V shed 6 bases and J 3 bases; nucleotides not matched to a gene: 7. Germline CDR1 reads DFQATT; CDR2 reads SNEGSKA (reference sequence). CDR3 protein: CSAVAGNDYEQYF. In DNA, the CDR3 is TGCAGTGCCGTAGCGGGGAATGACTACGAGCAGTACTTC.

This clonotype has just a few counts. The chain has TRBV7-9 and TRBJ1-3; no clear D gene. The CDR3 runs to 13 residues. The V and J ends lost 5 bases and 5 bases respectively, with 10 bases between them. Per germline, CDR1 SEHNR and CDR2 FQNEAQ (reference sequence). CDR3 in amino acids: CASSADGRNTIYF. The CDR3 DNA reads TGTGCCAGCAGCGCCGACGGACGAAACACCATATATTTT.

This clonotype was detected ten times or more. The V call is TRBV3-1, the J call TRBJ2-7; 14 bases map to TRBD2. The V gene's germline CDR1 is LGHDT and CDR2 YNNKEL (reference sequence). Unmatched junction bases numbered 4, after V lost 5 bases and J lost 4 bases. The CDR3 contains 15 residues. In DNA, the CDR3 is TGTGCCAGCAGCTACGGGACTAGCGGGGGATACGAGCAGTACTTC. Translating it yields CASSYGTSGGYEQYF.

This chain connects TRBV11-2 to TRBJ1-2, with D perhaps matching TRBD1 (5 bases). Trimming left V 6 bases short and J 0 bases short, with 14 bases between. The CDR3 sequence is 15 residues long. The germline CDR1 and CDR2 sequences are SGHAT and FQNNGV. CDR3 sequence: CASRAGGTPNYGYTF. CDR3 coding DNA: TGTGCCAGCAGAGCCGGGGGGACCCCTAACTATGGCTACACCTTC.

This clonotype has only a few counts. CDR3 DNA: TGTGCCAGCAGCTTAGCAGGGGACAGAGTATCCTACGAGCAGTACTTC. This sequence encodes CASSLAGDRVSYEQYF. The rearrangement joins TRBV7-9 to TRBJ2-7; 7 bases fit TRBD1. Germline trimming cut 0 bases from V and 1 base from J; bases unmatched to any gene: 6. The germline V gene encodes CDR1 SEHNR and CDR2 FQNEAQ (reference sequence). The CDR3 is made up of 16 amino acids.

V is TRBV29-1 and J is TRBJ2-5, with 7 bases that match TRBD2. CDR1 is SQVTM and CDR2 is ANQGSEA in the germline V gene. J gave up 2 bases and V 2 bases, and 2 bases lay outside the gene matches. The CDR3 extends over 13 amino acids. The CDR3 DNA is TGCAGCGTTGAAAGCGGGGAGCAAGAGACCCAGTACTTC. It yields the protein CSVESGEQETQYF.

The rearrangement joins TRBV6-2 or TRBV6-3 to TRBJ2-4; possibly TRBD1 or TRBD2 for D (5 bases each). Trimming shortened V by 7 bases and J by 1 base, and 14 bases separated the two germline ends. The CDR3 covers 15 residues. In germline, CDR1 is MNHEY, CDR2 SVGEGT. CDR3 DNA: TGTGCCAGCAATTCCGGGACGGCTGCCAAAAACATTCAGTACTTC. This codes for CASNSGTAAKNIQYF.

The sample holds many counts of this clonotype. This rearrangement joins TRBV18 to TRBJ1-1; 8 bases are a match to TRBD1. Looked up from germline, CDR1 is KGHSH and CDR2 is LQKENI. CDR3 length: 15 residues. After removal of 4 bases from V and 1 base from J, the junction contained 5 bases not matched to a gene. The CDR3 DNA follows: TGTGCCAGCTCACTTTCGACAGGGGCGAACACTGAAGCTTTCTTT. Protein: CASSLSTGANTEAFF. The full variable domain, rest sourced from reference TRBV18 and TRBJ1-1, is NAGVMQNPRHLVRRRGQEARLRCSPMKGHSHVYWYRQLPEEGLKFMVYLQKENIIDESGMPKERFSAEFPKEGPSILRIQQVVRGDSAAYFCASSLSTGANTEAFFGQGTRLTVV.